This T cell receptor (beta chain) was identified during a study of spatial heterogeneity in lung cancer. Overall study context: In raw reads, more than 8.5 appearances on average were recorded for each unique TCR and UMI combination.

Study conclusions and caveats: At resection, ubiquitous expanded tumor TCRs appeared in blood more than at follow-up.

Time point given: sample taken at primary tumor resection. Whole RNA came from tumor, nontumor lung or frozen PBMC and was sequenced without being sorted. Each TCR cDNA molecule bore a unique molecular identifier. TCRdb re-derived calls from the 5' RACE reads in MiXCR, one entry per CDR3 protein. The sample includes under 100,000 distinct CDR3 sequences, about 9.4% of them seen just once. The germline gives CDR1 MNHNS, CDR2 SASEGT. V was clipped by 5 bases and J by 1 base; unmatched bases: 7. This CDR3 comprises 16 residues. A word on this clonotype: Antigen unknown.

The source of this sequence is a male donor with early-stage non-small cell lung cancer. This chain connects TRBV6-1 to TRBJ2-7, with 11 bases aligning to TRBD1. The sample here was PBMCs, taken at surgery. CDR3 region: CASSLYRDRGSYEQYF. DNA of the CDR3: TGTGCCAGCAGTCTCTACCGGGACAGGGGGTCCTACGAGCAGTACTTC.